The following is a T cell receptor (beta chain) sequence with its context. The data are from a study of blood T cell repertoires in COVID-19. CDR3 length equals 13 residues. The germline V gene has CDR1 SQVTM and CDR2 ANQGSEA. Trimming took 6 bases from V and 2 from J, leaving 13 bases between them. Method: immunoSEQ multiplex PCR; TCRdb's copy keeps in-frame clones and lacks some. The sample contains fewer than 400,000 clones, around nine tenths of which appear only once. The V gene is TRBV29-1, the J gene TRBJ2-5, with a possible D match to TRBD2 (5 bases). The clonotype was recovered from a woman aged 25 to 39 who had recovered from COVID-19. The specimen was PBMCs or T cells enriched from blood (not recorded which). CDR3 sequence reads: CSVGISGQETQYF. The CDR3 DNA reads TGCAGCGTGGGAATATCGGGGCAAGAGACCCAGTACTTC.